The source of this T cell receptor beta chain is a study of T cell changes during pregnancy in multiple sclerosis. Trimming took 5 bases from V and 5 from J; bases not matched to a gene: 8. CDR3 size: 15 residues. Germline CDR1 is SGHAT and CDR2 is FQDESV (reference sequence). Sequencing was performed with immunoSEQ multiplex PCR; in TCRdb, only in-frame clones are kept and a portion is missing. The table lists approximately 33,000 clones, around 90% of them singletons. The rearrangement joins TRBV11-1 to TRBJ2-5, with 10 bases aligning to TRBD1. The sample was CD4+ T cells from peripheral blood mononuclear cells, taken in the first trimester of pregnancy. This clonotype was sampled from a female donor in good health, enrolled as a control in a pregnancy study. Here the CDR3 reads CASSLTTGGWETQYF. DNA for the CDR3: TGTGCCAGCAGCCTAACGACAGGGGGCTGGGAGACCCAGTACTTC. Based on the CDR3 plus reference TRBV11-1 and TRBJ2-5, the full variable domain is EAEVAQSPRYKITEKSQAVAFWCDPISGHATLYWYRQILGQGPELLVQFQDESVVDDSQLPKDRFSAERLKGVDSTLKIQPAELGDSAMYLCASSLTTGGWETQYFGPGTRLLVL.